The source of this TCR beta chain is a study of CD8+ T cells in alopecia areata. On the study more broadly: Those treated were given oral tofacitinib at 5 to 10 mg twice daily.

Looked up from germline, CDR1 is MNHEY and CDR2 is SVGAGI. This CDR3 is built from 12 residues. Trimming cost V 4 bases and J 7 bases; bases outside gene matches: 4. Following extraction, RNA underwent reverse transcription to cDNA, which served as the sequencing template. Measured with immunoSEQ multiplex PCR; TCRdb has only the in-frame clones, and not every one. The sample holds tens of thousands of clones; around 42% are singletons and the top ten take approximately 20%. Study outcomes and limitations: Scalp and blood retained many expanded lesional clones during tofacitinib.

As to treatment: oral pan-JAK inhibitor, 5-10 mg twice daily. Alopecia areata patients gave lesional scalp punch biopsies and peripheral blood samples. On this clone itself: Its antigen is still unknown.

Sequenced material: CD8+ T cells sorted from blood, taken at approximately week 37, from a patient treated with tofacitinib. This sequence joins TRBV6-5 and TRBJ2-7; 7 nucleotides match TRBD2. This TCR derives from a human donor with alopecia areata. CDR3 sequence: CASSFGLEEQYF. Written as DNA, the CDR3 is TGTGCCAGCAGTTTCGGACTAGAGGAGCAGTACTTC.